One sample yielded the 21 T cell receptor beta chains listed below, sequenced in a study of Graves' ophthalmopathy and Graves' hyperthyroidism. Scientists amplified the TCR beta CDR3 regions from RNA transcripts. RT-PCR in the first round used HTBI primers; a second-round multiplex PCR followed. TCRdb ran MiXCR on the multiplex PCR reads and lists one entry per CDR3 protein. The sample includes about 1.2 million distinct CDR3 sequences, approximately 35% of them seen just once. Sequencing was carried out using peripheral blood or thyroid tissue (not recorded which). These receptor sequences come from an adult man with Graves' hyperthyroidism.

This clonotype was seen ten or more times. This chain joins TRBV7-9 and TRBJ1-2; D gene ambiguous. Germline CDR1 SEHNR, CDR2 FQNEAQ (reference sequence). Trimming cost V 5 bases and J 8 bases, with 15 bases left between them. The CDR3 runs 13 residues. The CDR3, as DNA: TGTGCCAGCAGCCACCCAGTGATTCGGGGCTACACCTTC. This encodes CASSHPVIRGYTF.

This chain uses TRBV25-1 with TRBJ1-5; D not certain. This CDR3 spans 14 amino acids. V lost 10 bases and J lost 4, with 17 bases in between. Per germline, CDR1 MGHDK and CDR2 SYGVNS. CDR3 protein: CATRRQFKNQPQHF. The DNA of the CDR3 is TGTGCCACTAGGAGGCAGTTTAAGAATCAGCCCCAGCATTTT.

This clonotype was seen a handful of times. The gene calls are TRBV5-1 and TRBJ1-6, with D perhaps TRBD1 (5 bases). CDR3 size: 15 residues. Germline-derived CDR1 and CDR2 are SGHRS and YFSETQ. The V and J ends lost 4 bases and 8 bases respectively, with 16 bases between them. The CDR3 region has the DNA TGCGCCAGCAGCCTGGGGGAATTTCCGGATTCACCCCTCCACTTT. Protein: CASSLGEFPDSPLHF.

This clonotype was detected only a few times. V and J are TRBV15 and TRBJ1-1, with TRBD1 matching 8 bases. Germline V gives CDR1 LNHNV, CDR2 YYDKDF (reference sequence). Trimming at V came to 0 bases and at J to 0 bases, leaving 6 bases not matched to a gene. This CDR3 has 17 amino acids. The CDR3 loop is CATSRDLTGAMNTEAFF. In DNA, the CDR3 is TGTGCCACCAGCAGAGATTTGACAGGGGCCATGAACACTGAAGCTTTCTTT.

This clonotype was picked up many times. V is TRBV19 and J is TRBJ1-5; no clear D. Trimming pared 7 bases from V and 2 bases from J, leaving 15 bases between. The germline gives CDR1 LNHDA, CDR2 SQIVND (reference sequence). The length of the CDR3 is 15 residues. The CDR3 is CASTPSGYGNQPQHF. Written as DNA, the CDR3 is TGTGCCAGTACCCCGTCGGGGTATGGCAATCAGCCCCAGCATTTT.

This clonotype was seen a few times. The chain recombines TRBV28 with TRBJ1-1; D is perhaps TRBD1 (6 bases). Germline V CDR1 and CDR2: MDHEN, SYDVKM. This CDR3 spans 13 amino acids. V shed 8 bases and J shed 1 base, with 11 bases lying between them. The CDR3 region has the DNA TGTGCCAGCTTACAACAGGGGAACACTGAAGCTTTCTTT. The encoded protein is CASLQQGNTEAFF.

This clonotype was counted ten times or more. V usage is TRBV7-2 and J usage is TRBJ2-7; weak D call: TRBD1 (8 bases). The CDR3 length is 15 residues. Germline V CDR1 and CDR2: SGHTA, FQGNSA. V was pared by 1 base and J by 3 bases, with 13 bases between. CDR3 DNA sequence: TGTGCCAGCAGCTTAGTTACAGGGGGGGTCTACGAGCAGTACTTC. This sequence encodes CASSLVTGGVYEQYF. Full variable domain (missing parts from reference TRBV7-2 and TRBJ2-7): GAGVSQSPSNKVTEKGKDVELRCDPISGHTALYWYRQSLGQGLEFLIYFQGNSAPDKSGLPSDRFSAERTGGSVSTLTIQRTQQEDSAVYLCASSLVTGGVYEQYFGPGTRLTVT.

This clonotype occurred many times. The V call is TRBV11-2, the J call TRBJ2-7; perhaps TRBD2 as D (5 bases). Germline assignment: CDR1 SGHAT and CDR2 FQNNGV. V was trimmed by 5 bases and J by 0 bases, leaving 14 bases between them. This CDR3 is 15 amino acids long. The CDR3 region is CASSDSSGSSYEQYF. The DNA of the CDR3 is TGTGCCAGCAGCGACTCCTCGGGGAGCTCCTACGAGCAGTACTTC.

The sample holds a few counts of this clonotype. It may be a read error: a sequence one base away is much more abundant. This chain joins TRBV9 and TRBJ2-5; D call uncertain. The CDR3 has 13 amino acids. CDR1 is SGDLS and CDR2 is YYNGEE in the germline V gene. DNA for the CDR3: TGTGCCAGCGGCGTCCCCCCGGGAGAGACCCAGTACTTC. As protein: CASGVPPGETQYF. The full variable domain, in which reference TRBV9 and TRBJ2-5 provide the parts outside the CDR3, is DSGVTQTPKHLITATGQRVTLRCSPRSGDLSVYWYQQSLDQGLQFLIQYYNGEERAKGNILERFSAQQFPDLHSELNLSSLELGDSALYFCASGVPPGETQYFGPGTRLLVL.

In this sample, this clonotype turned up many times. The CDR3 region has the DNA TGTGCCAGCAGAAAGAGACAGGGAAGTTCGACTGAAGCTTTCTTT. It translates to CASRKRQGSSTEAFF. This chain connects TRBV11-2 to TRBJ1-1, with 7 nucleotides matching TRBD1. J lost 5 bases, V lost 6 bases, and 12 bases had no gene match. CDR1 SGHAT and CDR2 FQNNGV come from the germline V gene. The CDR3 totals 15 residues.

The chain combines TRBV19 with TRBJ2-6; D is undetermined. CDR3 size: 13 residues. V lost 3 bases and J lost 10, with 10 bases in between. Germline CDR1 and CDR2: LNHDA and SQIVND (reference sequence). The chain's CDR3 is CASSISSANVLTF. CDR3 in DNA: TGTGCCAGTAGTATCTCGTCGGCGAACGTCCTGACTTTC.

This chain links TRBV10-3 with TRBJ2-6; D uncertain. Per germline, CDR1 ENHRY and CDR2 SYGVKD. This CDR3 spans 15 amino acids. V was trimmed by 10 bases and J by 2 bases, leaving 15 bases between them. The CDR3 protein is CATSSPEPGANVLTF. In DNA form, the CDR3 reads TGTGCCACCAGCTCCCCAGAGCCTGGGGCCAACGTCCTGACTTTC.

This clonotype has a count of ten or more. The chain has TRBV11-2 and TRBJ2-7, with TRBD1 identical over 8 bases. V shed 1 base and J 3 bases; nucleotides not matched to a gene: 8. CDR1 and CDR2 (germline): SGHAT, FQNNGV. The CDR3 contains 16 residues. The CDR3 reads CASSLAWYGQGYEQYF. CDR3 DNA sequence: TGTGCCAGCAGCTTAGCTTGGTATGGACAGGGCTACGAGCAGTACTTC.

The rearrangement uses TRBV12-3 or TRBV12-4 and TRBJ2-5; D might be TRBD1 (6 bases). The CDR3 spans 13 residues. V lost 4 bases, J lost 3 bases, and 9 bases lay in between. The CDR3 sequence: CASSWDNEETQYF. The CDR3 DNA reads as TGTGCCAGCAGTTGGGACAACGAAGAGACCCAGTACTTC.

This clonotype was seen repeatedly, ten times or more. The chain joins TRBV29-1 to TRBJ2-5; either TRBD1 or TRBD2 may fit D (5 bases each). The CDR3 length is 10 residues. Germline assignment: CDR1 SQVTM and CDR2 ANQGSEA. V was clipped by 4 bases and J by 6 bases, with 6 bases between them. CDR3 in DNA: TGCAGCGTTGGGGGACAGACCCAGTACTTC. Amino acid sequence: CSVGGQTQYF. Complete variable domain (other parts from reference TRBV29-1 and TRBJ2-5): SAVISQKPSRDICQRGTSLTIQCQVDSQVTMMFWYRQQPGQSLTLIATANQGSEATYESGFVIDKFPISRPNLTFSTLTVSNMSPEDSSIYLCSVGGQTQYFGPGTRLLVL.

The table lists this clonotype with a few counts. The chain has TRBV29-1 and TRBJ1-2, with 7 bases aligning to TRBD1. From germline, CDR1 is SQVTM and CDR2 ANQGSEA. V was pared by 5 bases and J by 8 bases, with 8 bases of the junction left unmatched. CDR3 size: 12 residues. DNA for the CDR3: TGCAGCGTTTCCGGGACAGCATCCGGCTACACCTTC. Its translation: CSVSGTASGYTF.

Points on this clonotype: Relative to the germline gene, one junction end is altered; a read error may explain this. The chain combines TRBV7-9 with TRBJ2-7, with TRBD1 matching 9 bases. The CDR3 extends over 15 amino acids. Looked up from germline, CDR1 is SEHNR and CDR2 is FQNEAQ (reference sequence). The CDR3 DNA reads TGCGCCAGCAGCCAAGAGGGGACAGGGCGCCCCGAGCAGTACTTC. Translating it yields CASSQEGTGRPEQYF.

J is TRBJ1-2 and V is TRBV10-3, with D unresolved. The CDR3 extends over 13 amino acids. Germline V gene data show CDR1 as ENHRY and CDR2 as SYGVKD. Trimming removed 5 bases at V and 0 bases at J, with 7 bases between. In DNA, the CDR3 is TGTGCCATCAGTTTTAGTGCTAACTATGGCTACACCTTC. It yields the protein CAISFSANYGYTF.

This clonotype was seen many times. The J gene is TRBJ2-7, the V gene TRBV20-1; D is unclear. V dropped 0 bases and J dropped 1 base, with 7 bases sitting between them. Germline V gives CDR1 DFQATT, CDR2 SNEGSKA (reference sequence). The CDR3 totals 13 residues. The CDR3: CSAREASSYEQYF. The CDR3 bases are TGCAGTGCTAGAGAGGCCAGTTCCTACGAGCAGTACTTC.

This sequence joins TRBV14 and TRBJ1-5; weak D call: TRBD1 (5 bases). The CDR3 extends over 16 amino acids. The V end was cut by 0 bases, the J end by 4 bases, with 13 bases between. The germline V gene has CDR1 SGHDN and CDR2 FVKESK. This CDR3 reads CASSQDDGTSNQPQHF. CDR3 bases: TGTGCCAGCAGCCAAGACGACGGGACGAGTAATCAGCCCCAGCATTTT.

The CDR3 DNA follows: TGCGCCAGCAGCTTGGAGCGGAACAAGAACACTGAAGCTTTCTTT. It codes for CASSLERNKNTEAFF. The rearrangement joins TRBV5-1 to TRBJ1-1; no firm D call. Germline CDR1 reads SGHRS; CDR2 reads YFSETQ. The CDR3 spans 15 residues. Trimming took off 0 bases at V and 1 base at J, with 10 bases between the two ends.